This record covers a single TCR beta chain. These data belong to a study of blood T cell repertoires in COVID-19. Background on the study: Samples came from the United States, Italy and Spain, spanning acute and convalescent COVID-19. The cDNA or gDNA used as material had been derived from T cells, B-cell-depleted T cells, or PBMCs.

Here immunoSEQ multiplex PCR was the method, and the copy in TCRdb shows in-frame clones only, minus some. The sample lists about 260,000 clones; around 90% were seen once. The TCR originated in a man in his sixties who had recovered from COVID-19. The specimen was peripheral blood.

DNA for the CDR3: TGTGCCAGTAGGAGTCGATCGGGTACCAAAAACATTCAGTACTTC. It translates to CASRSRSGTKNIQYF. This chain links TRBV19 with TRBJ2-4; no definite D call. The CDR3 is made up of 15 amino acids. V was clipped by 6 bases and J by 2 bases, with 14 bases between them. Germline CDR1 LNHDA, CDR2 SQIVND (reference sequence).